This entry features one T cell receptor (beta chain) sequence. The data were produced by immunoSEQ multiplex PCR, yet TCRdb's version contains in-frame clones alone and is incomplete. The sample holds about 410,000 clones, nearly 90% seen once. Between the trimmed V and J ends, which lost 0 bases and 0 bases, there was a span of 12 bases. Germline V gives CDR1 MNHEY, CDR2 SMNVEV (reference sequence). The CDR3 length is 17 residues. The data derive from a study of blood T cell repertoires in COVID-19. The TCR sequence derives from a woman aged 25 to 39 who had recovered from COVID-19. Sequenced input: PBMCs or T cells enriched from blood (not recorded which). This rearrangement joins TRBV27 to TRBJ2-1; D not resolved. CDR3 nucleotide sequence: TGTGCCAGCAGTTTATCTTCAGGTGTGAGCTCCTACAATGAGCAGTTCTTC. Its protein product is CASSLSSGVSSYNEQFF.